These 20 T cell receptor beta chains came from one sample sequenced in a study of blood T cell repertoires in COVID-19. Assay: immunoSEQ multiplex PCR; the TCRdb copy retains only in-frame clones and omits some. The sample lists approximately 150,000 clones, roughly 80% occurring once. The specimen was peripheral blood. All receptors come from a man aged 45-65 years with active or convalescent COVID-19.

V gene TRBV28 combines with J gene TRBJ1-1, with 7 bases aligning to TRBD1. The length of the CDR3 is 15 residues. The V segment lost 2 bases and the J segment 5 bases; nucleotides outside the gene matches: 8. Germline-derived CDR1 and CDR2 are MDHEN and SYDVKM. CDR3 DNA sequence: TGTGCCAGCAGTTTAAGGGGGCGCCAGGGGACTGAAGCTTTCTTT. Its protein is CASSLRGRQGTEAFF. Using reference TRBV28 and TRBJ1-1 for the parts outside the CDR3, the full variable domain is DVKVTQSSRYLVKRTGEKVFLECVQDMDHENMFWYRQDPGLGLRLIYFSYDVKMKEKGDIPEGYSVSREKKERFSLILESASTNQTSMYLCASSLRGRQGTEAFFGQGTRLTVV.

V is TRBV5-1 and J is TRBJ2-7; 7 bases are shared with TRBD1. Trimming took 0 bases from V and 7 from J; bases not matched to a gene: 13. Germline V gene lookup returns CDR1 SGHRS and CDR2 YFSETQ. The CDR3 covers 16 residues. In DNA, the CDR3 is TGCGCCAGCAGCTTGGTAGGCGACAGGGCTCTCAGGGAGCAGTACTTC. The encoded protein is CASSLVGDRALREQYF. Together with reference TRBV5-1 and TRBJ2-7, the CDR3 gives the full variable domain: KAGVTQTPRYLIKTRGQQVTLSCSPISGHRSVSWYQQTPGQGLQFLFEYFSETQRNKGNFPGRFSGRQFSNSRSEMNVSTLELGDSALYLCASSLVGDRALREQYFGPGTRLTVT.

CDR3 amino acids: CASSPPLGGRETQYF. The CDR3 nucleotides are TGTGCCAGCAGTCCCCCCCTGGGCGGGAGAGAGACCCAGTACTTC. The chain is built from TRBV6-5 and TRBJ2-5; 7 nucleotides align to TRBD2. Per germline, CDR1 MNHEY and CDR2 SVGAGI. J gave up 4 bases and V 5 bases, and 10 bases lay outside the gene matches. The CDR3 runs to 15 residues.

The chain carries TRBV28 and TRBJ2-2; TRBD1 agrees at 11 bases. The CDR3 has 15 amino acids. V shed 6 bases, J shed 7 bases, and the junction held 7 bases outside the gene matches. The V gene's germline CDR1 is MDHEN and CDR2 SYDVKM. CDR3 nucleotides: TGTGCCAGCAGGCAGGACAGGGGGCAGGGCGGGGAGCTGTTTTTT. Translation gives CASRQDRGQGGELFF.

This clone has only a few counts. V and J are TRBV13 and TRBJ2-3; TRBD1 matches at 10 bases. The CDR3 loop spans 16 amino acids. Losses at the gene ends were 1 base for V and 4 bases for J; bases not matched to a gene: 5. The V gene's germline CDR1 is PRHDT and CDR2 FYEKMQ (reference sequence). The chain's CDR3 is CASSLAGTGEADTQYF. CDR3 sequence (DNA): TGTGCCAGCAGCTTAGCCGGGACAGGGGAAGCAGATACGCAGTATTTT.

The rearrangement uses TRBV19 and TRBJ1-5; 7 nucleotides match TRBD1. The CDR3 is 16 residues long. The junction had 5 bases not matched to a gene; V was cut back by 3 bases and J by 0 bases. Germline values: CDR1 LNHDA, CDR2 SQIVND (reference sequence). This CDR3 reads CASSMGTASSNQPQHF. DNA of the CDR3: TGTGCCAGTAGTATGGGGACAGCGTCTAGCAATCAGCCCCAGCATTTT. Complete variable domain (other parts from reference TRBV19 and TRBJ1-5): DGGITQSPKYLFRKEGQNVTLSCEQNLNHDAMYWYRQDPGQGLRLIYYSQIVNDFQKGDIAEGYSVSREKKESFPLTVTSAQKNPTAFYLCASSMGTASSNQPQHFGDGTRLSIL.

Only a few counts were recorded for this clone. The CDR3: CASSPGGVAGGNEQFF. The CDR3 DNA reads as TGTGCCAGCAGCCCCGGGGGAGTCGCGGGAGGCAATGAGCAGTTCTTC. The chain links TRBV9 to TRBJ2-1, with 8 bases aligning to TRBD2. The CDR3 has 16 amino acids. V trimming: 4 bases; J trimming: 6 bases; junction bases outside the gene matches: 12. Germline V gives CDR1 SGDLS, CDR2 YYNGEE.

This clone was counted only a few times. This chain uses TRBV6-6 with TRBJ1-4, with no clear D. CDR3 length equals 15 residues. Germline V gives CDR1 MNHNY, CDR2 SVGAGI (reference sequence). V lost 4 bases, J lost 5 bases, and 14 bases lay in between. In DNA, the CDR3 is TGTGCCAGCAGTTCCGTGGCAACAGAGAATGAAAAACTGTTTTTT. Amino acid sequence: CASSSVATENEKLFF.

This clone was seen once. The V and J genes are TRBV21-1 and TRBJ2-6; the table names TRBD1, a call not compared with the DNA. TRBV21-1 is listed as a pseudogene. The CDR3 spans 17 residues. The CDR3 reads CASIKHRKNSGANVLTF. In DNA form, the CDR3 reads TGTGCCAGCATAAAACACAGGAAAAACTCTGGGGCCAACGTCCTGACTTTC.

This rearrangement joins TRBV7-3 to TRBJ2-1, with D possibly matching TRBD1 (6 bases). Germline lookup yields CDR1 SGHTA and CDR2 FQGTGA. This CDR3 comprises 13 residues. V was shortened by 5 bases and J by 9 bases, with 14 bases between the two germline ends. The CDR3 bases are TGTGCCAGCAGCCAAACAGGGATAGGTGAGCAGTTCTTC. It is translated as CASSQTGIGEQFF.

CDR3 in DNA: TGCGCCAGCAGGGGTTGGGGGGCCGGGGAGCTGTTTTTT. Amino acid sequence: CASRGWGAGELFF. V gene TRBV4-1 combines with J gene TRBJ2-2; D possibly corresponds to TRBD2 (6 bases). V lost 6 bases and J lost 6, with 11 bases in between. Germline CDR1 MGHRA, CDR2 YSYEKL. CDR3 length: 13 amino acids.

This clone was seen more than once but under ten times. Other DNA sequences in the sample encode the same CDR3. This chain links TRBV27 with TRBJ2-5; 8 bases match TRBD1. The V and J ends lost 2 bases and 5 bases, in that order; junction bases with no gene match: 4. The CDR3 is made up of 14 amino acids. Germline V gene data show CDR1 as MNHEY and CDR2 as SMNVEV (reference sequence). The CDR3 nucleotides are TGTGCCAGCAGTTTAAATCCAGGGGGCGAGACCCAGTACTTC. This gives the protein CASSLNPGGETQYF.

This clone appeared many times. This chain joins TRBV5-6 and TRBJ1-2, with a tentative D call TRBD1 (6 bases). In germline, CDR1 is SGHDT, CDR2 YYEEEE. V lost 0 bases to trimming and J lost 2 bases, with 17 bases between them. This CDR3 region has 17 residues. The CDR3 reads CASSLGVIGGQNYGYTF. CDR3 DNA sequence: TGTGCCAGCAGCTTGGGTGTAATCGGGGGGCAGAACTATGGCTACACCTTC.

The rearrangement uses TRBV7-8 and TRBJ1-1, with 9 bases matching TRBD1. The CDR3 contains 14 residues. Germline-derived CDR1 and CDR2 are SGHVS and FQNEAQ. V lost 2 bases to trimming and J lost 4 bases; unmatched junction nucleotides: 2. CDR3 DNA: TGTGCCAGCAGCTTACCGACAGGGGGCACTGAAGCTTTCTTT. This sequence encodes CASSLPTGGTEAFF.

This chain connects TRBV2 to TRBJ1-4; no firm D call. The CDR3 runs to 15 residues. V lost 6 bases and J 0 bases, leaving 11 bases between the germline ends. Germline loops: CDR1 SNHLY, CDR2 FYNNEI. CDR3: CASSRYRSTNEKLFF. In DNA form, the CDR3 reads TGTGCCAGCAGCCGATACAGATCAACTAATGAAAAACTGTTTTTT.

The chain uses TRBV19 and TRBJ1-2, with 7 bases aligning to TRBD1. Germline CDR1 is LNHDA and CDR2 is SQIVND (reference sequence). After removal of 5 bases from V and 4 bases from J, the junction contained 7 bases not matched to a gene. This CDR3 contains 14 residues. The CDR3 here is CASSSGQPFYGYTF. The CDR3 bases are TGTGCCAGTAGTTCGGGACAGCCCTTCTATGGCTACACCTTC.

The V gene is TRBV4-1, the J gene TRBJ2-3; D gene uncertain. This CDR3 is built from 14 residues. The ends were cut back, 0 bases at V and 0 bases at J, with 4 bases in the middle. Germline loops: CDR1 MGHRA, CDR2 YSYEKL. CDR3 coding DNA: TGCGCCAGCAGCCAAGACTCGAGCACAGATACGCAGTATTTT. Its protein is CASSQDSSTDTQYF.

The chain has TRBV28 and TRBJ1-1; D is possibly TRBD1 (6 bases). V shed 7 bases and J shed 10 bases, with 13 bases lying between them. Germline CDR1 MDHEN, CDR2 SYDVKM. The CDR3 extends over 11 amino acids. The CDR3 bases are TGTGCCAGCATCTTGACAGGCCGAGCTTTCTTT. As protein: CASILTGRAFF.

The chain employs TRBV28 and TRBJ1-4; D possibly corresponds to TRBD1 (6 bases). Per the germline V gene, CDR1 is MDHEN and CDR2 is SYDVKM. CDR3 size: 15 residues. Trimming took 5 bases from V and 7 from J, leaving 17 bases between them. CDR3 sequence (DNA): TGTGCCAGCAGTCCCTACAGGGAGGGGTCTGAAAAACTGTTTTTT. Amino acid sequence: CASSPYREGSEKLFF.

The chain combines TRBV28 with TRBJ2-6; weak D call: TRBD2 (6 bases). V was trimmed by 2 bases and J by 4 bases, leaving 9 bases between them. Per germline, CDR1 MDHEN and CDR2 SYDVKM. This CDR3 is 15 amino acids long. DNA of the CDR3: TGTGCCAGCAGTTTACCGGGGGACGGGGCCAACGTCCTGACTTTC. This gives the protein CASSLPGDGANVLTF.